The source of this TCR beta chain is a study of CD8 T cells in ankylosing spondylitis. Findings and caveats of the study: Within ankylosing spondylitis blood, a TCR beta motif made up of several highly homologous variants appeared to be characteristic. Reported data indicate significant enrichment of disease-linked clones within matched ankylosing spondylitis synovial fluid.

Scientists made TCR beta libraries using quantitative 5'-RACE with molecular barcodes. One entry per CDR3 protein, called by TCRdb with MiXCR from the 5' RACE reads. There are around 490,000 distinct CDR3 sequences in the sample; under 5.5% occur only once, and around 3.4% lies in the top ten. The CDR3 covers 17 residues. Trimming at V came to 0 bases and at J to 5 bases, leaving 3 bases not matched to a gene. The germline V gene has CDR1 MGHDK and CDR2 SYGVNS. This clonotype was counted many times. Its antigen is as yet unknown. Sequencing used blood, either unsorted or a sorted T cell fraction (not recorded which). The TCR comes from a male donor with ankylosing spondylitis. V usage is TRBV25-1 and J usage is TRBJ2-2; TRBD2 matches 13 bases. CDR3: CASSEYGTSGKTGELFF. DNA of the CDR3: TGTGCCAGCAGTGAATATGGGACTAGCGGGAAAACCGGGGAGCTGTTTTTT.